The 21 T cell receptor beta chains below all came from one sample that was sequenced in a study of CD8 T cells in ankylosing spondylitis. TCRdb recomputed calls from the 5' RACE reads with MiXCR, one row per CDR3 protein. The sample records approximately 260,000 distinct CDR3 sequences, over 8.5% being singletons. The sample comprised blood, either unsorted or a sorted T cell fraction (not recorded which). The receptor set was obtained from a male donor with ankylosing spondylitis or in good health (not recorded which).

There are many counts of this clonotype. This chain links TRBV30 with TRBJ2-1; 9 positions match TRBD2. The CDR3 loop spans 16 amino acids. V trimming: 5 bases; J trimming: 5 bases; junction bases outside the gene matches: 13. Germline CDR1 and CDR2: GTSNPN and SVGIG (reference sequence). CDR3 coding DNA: TGTGCCTGGTGGGGGATAGTAGCGGGGGAGAACAATGAGCAGTTCTTC. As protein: CAWWGIVAGENNEQFF.

The CDR3 reads CASSQGPTYEQYF. CDR3 bases: TGTGCCAGCTCACAGGGGCCAACCTACGAGCAGTACTTC. The J gene is TRBJ2-7, the V gene TRBV18, with D possibly TRBD1 on 5 matching bases. Germline V lookup: CDR1 KGHSH, CDR2 LQKENI. This CDR3 comprises 13 residues. Trimming stripped 4 bases from V and 2 bases from J, with 9 bases between.

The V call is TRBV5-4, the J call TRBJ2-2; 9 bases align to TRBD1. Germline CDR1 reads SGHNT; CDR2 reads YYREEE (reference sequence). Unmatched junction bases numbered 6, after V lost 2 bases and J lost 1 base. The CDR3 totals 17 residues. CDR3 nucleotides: TGTGCCAGCAGCTTACTAGGGACAGGGAGGAACACCGGGGAGCTGTTTTTT. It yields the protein CASSLLGTGRNTGELFF. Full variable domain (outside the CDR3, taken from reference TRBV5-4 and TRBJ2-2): ETGVTQSPTHLIKTRGQQVTLRCSSQSGHNTVSWYQQALGQGPQFIFQYYREEENGRGNFPPRFSGLQFPNYSSELNVNALELDDSALYLCASSLLGTGRNTGELFFGEGSRLTVL.

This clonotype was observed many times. CDR3: CSAPAPVPYDGYTF. The CDR3 DNA follows: TGCAGTGCTCCAGCCCCGGTCCCCTATGATGGCTACACCTTC. The chain combines TRBV20-1 with TRBJ1-2; D is unresolved. The CDR3 length is 14 residues. Trimming took 5 bases from V and 6 from J, leaving 19 bases between them. CDR1 is DFQATT, CDR2 SNEGSKA, per germline (reference sequence).

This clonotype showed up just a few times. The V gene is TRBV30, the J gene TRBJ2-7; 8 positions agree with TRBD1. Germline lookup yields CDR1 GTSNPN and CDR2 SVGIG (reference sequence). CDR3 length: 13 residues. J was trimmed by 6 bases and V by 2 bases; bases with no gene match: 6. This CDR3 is CAWSPGQGSEQYF. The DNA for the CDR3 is TGTGCCTGGAGTCCTGGACAGGGCAGCGAGCAGTACTTC.

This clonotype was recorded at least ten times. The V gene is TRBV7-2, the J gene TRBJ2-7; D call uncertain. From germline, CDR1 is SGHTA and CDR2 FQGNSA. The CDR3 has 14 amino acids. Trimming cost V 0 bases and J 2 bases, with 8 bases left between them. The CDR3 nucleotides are TGTGCCAGCAGCTTAGCGGGTCCCACCTACGAGCAGTACTTC. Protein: CASSLAGPTYEQYF.

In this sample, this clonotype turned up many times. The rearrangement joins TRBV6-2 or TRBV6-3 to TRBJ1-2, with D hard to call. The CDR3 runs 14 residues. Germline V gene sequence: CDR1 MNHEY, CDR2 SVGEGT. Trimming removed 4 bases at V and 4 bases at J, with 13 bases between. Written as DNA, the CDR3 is TGTGCCAGCAGTTCCCTCGGACTGGGCTATGGCTACACCTTC. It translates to CASSSLGLGYGYTF.

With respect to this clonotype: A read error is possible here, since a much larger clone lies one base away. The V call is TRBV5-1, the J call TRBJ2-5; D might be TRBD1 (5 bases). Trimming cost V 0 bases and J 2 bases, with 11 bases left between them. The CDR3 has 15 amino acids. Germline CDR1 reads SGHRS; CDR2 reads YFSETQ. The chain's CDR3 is CASSLVGQPQETQYF. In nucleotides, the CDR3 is TGCGCCAGCAGCTTGGTAGGACAACCTCAAGAGACCCAGTACTTC.

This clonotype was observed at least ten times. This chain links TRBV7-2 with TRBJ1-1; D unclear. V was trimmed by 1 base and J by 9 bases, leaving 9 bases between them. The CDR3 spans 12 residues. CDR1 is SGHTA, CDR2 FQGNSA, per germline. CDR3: CASSLELGQAFF. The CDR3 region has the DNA TGTGCCAGCAGCTTAGAGTTAGGGCAAGCTTTCTTT.

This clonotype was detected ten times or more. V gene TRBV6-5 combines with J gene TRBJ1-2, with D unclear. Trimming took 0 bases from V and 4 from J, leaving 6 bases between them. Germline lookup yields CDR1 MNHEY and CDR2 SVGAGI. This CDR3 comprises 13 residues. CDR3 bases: TGTGCCAGCAGTTACTCCCACATCTATGGCTACACCTTC. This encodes CASSYSHIYGYTF.

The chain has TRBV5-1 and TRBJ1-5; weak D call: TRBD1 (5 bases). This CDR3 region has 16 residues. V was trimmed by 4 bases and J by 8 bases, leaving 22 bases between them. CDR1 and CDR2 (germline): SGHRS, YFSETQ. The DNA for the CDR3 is TGCGCCAGCAGCCCGGGGGGGGTCGACCCAATGAAGCCCCAGCATTTT. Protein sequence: CASSPGGVDPMKPQHF.

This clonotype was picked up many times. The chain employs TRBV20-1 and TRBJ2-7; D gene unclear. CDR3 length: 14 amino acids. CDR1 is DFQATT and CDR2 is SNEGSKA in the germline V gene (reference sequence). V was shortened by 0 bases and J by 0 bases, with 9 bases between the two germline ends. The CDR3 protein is CSARDTHHSYEQYF. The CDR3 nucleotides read TGCAGTGCTAGAGATACACACCACTCCTACGAGCAGTACTTC.

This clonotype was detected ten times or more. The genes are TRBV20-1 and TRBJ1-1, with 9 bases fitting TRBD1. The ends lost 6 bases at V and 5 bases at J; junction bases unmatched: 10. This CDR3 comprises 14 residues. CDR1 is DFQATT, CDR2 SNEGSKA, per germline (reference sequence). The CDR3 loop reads CSAPPGQGFTEAFF. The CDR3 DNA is TGCAGTGCCCCCCCCGGACAGGGGTTTACTGAAGCTTTCTTT.

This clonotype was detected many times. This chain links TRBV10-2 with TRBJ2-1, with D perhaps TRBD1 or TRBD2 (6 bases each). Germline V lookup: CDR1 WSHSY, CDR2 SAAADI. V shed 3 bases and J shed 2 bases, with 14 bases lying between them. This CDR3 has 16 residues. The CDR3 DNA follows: TGCGCCAGCAGTGAAAGGGGGGAGCAGACCTACAATGAGCAGTTCTTC. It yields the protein CASSERGEQTYNEQFF.

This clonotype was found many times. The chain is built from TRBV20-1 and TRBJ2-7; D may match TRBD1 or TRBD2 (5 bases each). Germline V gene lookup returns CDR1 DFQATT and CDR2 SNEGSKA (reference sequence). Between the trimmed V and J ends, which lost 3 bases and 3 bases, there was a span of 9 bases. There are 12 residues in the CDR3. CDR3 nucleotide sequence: TGCAGTGCTAGGGGGGTTGACTACGAGCAGTACTTC. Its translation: CSARGVDYEQYF.

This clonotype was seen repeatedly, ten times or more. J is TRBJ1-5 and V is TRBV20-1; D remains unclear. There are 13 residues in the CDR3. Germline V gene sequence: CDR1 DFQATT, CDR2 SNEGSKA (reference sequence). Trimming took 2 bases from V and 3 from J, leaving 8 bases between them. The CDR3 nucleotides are TGCAGTGCTAGACGGGGTCCCAATCAGCCCCAGCATTTT. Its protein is CSARRGPNQPQHF.

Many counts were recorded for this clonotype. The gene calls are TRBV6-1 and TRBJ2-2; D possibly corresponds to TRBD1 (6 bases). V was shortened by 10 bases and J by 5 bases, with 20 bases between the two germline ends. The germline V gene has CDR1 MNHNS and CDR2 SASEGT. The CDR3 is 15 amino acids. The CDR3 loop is CATYREPDLTGELFF. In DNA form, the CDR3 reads TGTGCCACCTACAGGGAACCCGATCTGACCGGGGAGCTGTTTTTT.

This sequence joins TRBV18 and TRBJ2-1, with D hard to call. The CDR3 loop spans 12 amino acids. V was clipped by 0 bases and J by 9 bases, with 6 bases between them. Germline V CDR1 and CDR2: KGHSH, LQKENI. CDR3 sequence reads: CASSPPAAEQFF. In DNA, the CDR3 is TGTGCCAGCTCACCACCAGCCGCTGAGCAGTTCTTC.

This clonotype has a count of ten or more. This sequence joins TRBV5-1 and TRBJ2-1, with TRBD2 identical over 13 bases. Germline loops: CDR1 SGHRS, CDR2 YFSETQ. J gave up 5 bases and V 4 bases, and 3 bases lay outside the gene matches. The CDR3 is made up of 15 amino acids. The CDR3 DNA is TGCGCCAGCAGCCCAGGGACTAGCGGGAACAATGAGCAGTTCTTC. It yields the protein CASSPGTSGNNEQFF.

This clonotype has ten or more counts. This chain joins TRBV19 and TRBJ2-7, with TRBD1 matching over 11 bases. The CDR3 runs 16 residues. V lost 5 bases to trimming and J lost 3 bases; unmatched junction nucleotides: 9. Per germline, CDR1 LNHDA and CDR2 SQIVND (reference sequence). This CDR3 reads CASSVKGQGALYEQYF. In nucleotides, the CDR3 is TGTGCCAGTAGTGTAAAAGGACAGGGGGCCCTCTACGAGCAGTACTTC.

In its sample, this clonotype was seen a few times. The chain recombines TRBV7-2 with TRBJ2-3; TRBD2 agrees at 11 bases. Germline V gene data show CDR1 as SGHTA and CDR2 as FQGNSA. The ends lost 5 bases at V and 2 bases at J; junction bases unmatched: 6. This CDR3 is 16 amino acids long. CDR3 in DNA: TGTGCCAGCAGCCTGACTAGCGGGGTTCCCACAGATACGCAGTATTTT. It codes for CASSLTSGVPTDTQYF.